These 24 T cell receptor gamma chains came from one sample sequenced in a study of gamma delta lymphoproliferative disorders and STAT genes. TCRdb re-called the multiplex PCR reads via CATT. The sample comprises roughly 2,400 gamma-chain clones, around 11% of which are singletons, and roughly four fifths rests with the top ten. The receptor sequences were amplified from genomic DNA of peripheral blood mononuclear cells. Sequenced material: blood. The origin of the receptors is a human donor with gamma-delta T-cell large granular lymphocyte leukemia.

Note on this clone: The protein that TCRdb holds for this DNA derives from a much larger clone and differs from the translated DNA at residue 9, which likely indicates a read error; the protein shown here is translated from the DNA. No J gene was assigned, while the V gene was called as TRGV8. In germline, CDR1 is VENAVY, CDR2 YDSYNSRV. The CDR3 contains 11 residues. The CDR3 protein is CATWDIGRRLF. The CDR3 DNA reads as TGTGCCACCTGGGATATCGGTAGAAGGCTCTTT.

In its sample, this clone was seen many times. The V call is TRGV9, the J call TRGJP1. No J segment appears in TCRdb, so it was assigned here by matching the sequence to germline. Germline lookup yields CDR1 GITISATS and CDR2 ISYDGTV (reference sequence). Trimming removed 2 bases from V and 6 bases from J; junction bases left unmatched: 6. The CDR3 has 14 amino acids. In DNA, the CDR3 is TGTGCCTTGTGGGAGGCGCCCCCTGGTTGGTTCAAGATATTT. It encodes CALWEAPPGWFKIF.

This clone occurred many times. The V and J genes are TRGV2 and TRGJP2. TCRdb does not report a J gene; here it was assigned by matching the DNA to germline references. Germline loops: CDR1 EGSNGY, CDR2 YDSYNSKV. The CDR3 loop spans 17 amino acids. Trimming at V came to 0 bases and at J to 6 bases, leaving 13 bases not matched to a gene. This CDR3 is CATWDGPGSPGDWIKTF. Here the CDR3 DNA reads TGTGCCACCTGGGACGGGCCAGGATCCCCCGGTGATTGGATCAAGACGTTT.

This clone has at least ten counts. The J gene is TRGJ1 or TRGJ2, the V gene TRGV11. TCRdb lists no J gene, so it was determined here by aligning the DNA to germline. TRGV11 falls under the ORF class, with uncertain function. The ends lost 2 bases at V and 12 bases at J; junction bases unmatched: 16. The length of the CDR3 is 15 residues. CDR3 sequence (DNA): TGTGCCTGCTGGATTAGGCGAATCCCTCTGAATACGAAACTCTTT. It codes for CACWIRRIPLNTKLF.

This clone was seen at least ten times. The J gene is TRGJ1 or TRGJ2, the V gene TRGV4. Germline matching of the DNA provided the J gene here, since TCRdb leaves it blank. CDR1 is EGSTGY and CDR2 is YDSYTSSV in the germline V gene. V lost 5 bases, J lost 0 bases, and 4 bases stayed unmatched. The CDR3 sequence is 13 residues long. CDR3 DNA: TGTGCCACCTGGGGGGAGAATTATTATAAGAAACTCTTT. This gives the protein CATWGENYYKKLF.

This clone appeared a few times. The protein in TCRdb stems from a much larger clone and differs at residue 11 from this DNA's translation, likely a read error; here the protein is translated from the DNA. The chain is built from TRGV4 and TRGJP1. The J gene is not listed in TCRdb, so it was assigned here from a DNA match to germline. Germline CDR1 is EGSTGY and CDR2 is YDSYTSSV. The CDR3 extends over 14 amino acids. The CDR3 region is CATWDGPTGWLKIF. In DNA, the CDR3 is TGTGCCACCTGGGATGGGCCCACTGGTTGGCTCAAGATATTT.

This clone was recorded only once. This may be a read error, as it is one base from a much larger clone. It is unclear where the CDR3 begins or ends on the DNA, so no DNA is shown, and the CDR3 is as TCRdb lists it. The same CDR3 is also encoded by other DNA sequences in this sample. No J gene was assigned, while the V gene was called as TRGV11. TRGV11 qualifies as an ORF whose function is uncertain. A total of 19 residues make up the CDR3, ends included. The CDR3: CTTVPAGLGTGFTGWFKIF.

There are many counts of this clone. The chain employs TRGV4 and TRGJ1 or TRGJ2. TCRdb carries no J gene annotation; the J gene was assigned here by matching the DNA with germline. From germline, CDR1 is EGSTGY and CDR2 YDSYTSSV. The V segment lost 0 bases and the J segment 7 bases; nucleotides outside the gene matches: 9. This CDR3 contains 14 residues. In DNA, the CDR3 is TGTGCCACCTGGGATGGGCCTTTAGGGTATAAGAAACTCTTT. This sequence encodes CATWDGPLGYKKLF.

This clone was seen at least ten times. The mismatch at residue 8 between this DNA's translation and the TCRdb protein of a much larger clone likely reflects a read error; the protein shown is translated from the DNA. The DNA of the CDR3 is TGTGCCTTGTGGGAGGTGGAAGTGTTGGGCAAAAAAATCAAGGTATTT. The encoded protein is CALWEVEVLGKKIKVF. The V gene is TRGV9, the J gene TRGJP. The J gene is absent in TCRdb and was assigned here via DNA matching to germline. Germline V gene lookup returns CDR1 GITISATS and CDR2 ISYDGTV (reference sequence). The length of the CDR3 is 16 residues. Trimming removed 0 bases from V and 9 bases from J; junction bases left unmatched: 5.

Regarding this clone: It is unclear where the CDR3 begins or ends on the DNA, so no DNA is shown, and the CDR3 is as TCRdb lists it. The V gene corresponds to TRGV8; no J gene was called. The V gene's germline CDR1 is VENAVY and CDR2 YDSYNSRV. The CDR3 comprises 18 residues, both ends counted. This CDR3 reads CATWGRPIRNSLAVEQHF.

This clone was counted ten times or more. In the same sample, other DNA sequences code for this CDR3. CDR3 sequence reads: CALWELNYYKKLF. DNA of the CDR3: TGTGCCTTGTGGGAGTTGAATTATTATAAGAAACTCTTT. The chain links TRGV9 to TRGJ1 or TRGJ2. Here the J gene came from matching the DNA to germline, since TCRdb omits it. J lost 0 bases, V lost 3 bases, and 2 bases had no gene match. The CDR3 has 13 residues. Per the germline V gene, CDR1 is GITISATS and CDR2 is ISYDGTV (reference sequence).

By proportion, this clone is medium-sized (0.01 to 0.1%). In the same sample, other DNA sequences code for this CDR3. The chain uses TRGV4 and TRGJ1 or TRGJ2. The J gene is absent in TCRdb and was assigned here via DNA matching to germline. Germline V lookup: CDR1 EGSTGY, CDR2 YDSYTSSV. The CDR3 is made up of 13 amino acids. V shed 2 bases, J shed 2 bases, and the junction held 3 bases outside the gene matches. CDR3 nucleotide sequence: TGTGCCACCTGGGATGTGGATTATTATAAGAAACTCTTT. It is translated as CATWDVDYYKKLF.

A remark on this clone: A single base separates this from a much larger clone, so it may be a read error. The rearrangement links TRGV2 to TRGJ1 or TRGJ2. No J gene is reported in TCRdb; it was inferred here by comparing the DNA with germline. Per germline, CDR1 EGSNGY and CDR2 YDSYNSKV. The CDR3 runs 23 residues. The V and J ends lost 1 base and 1 base, in that order; junction bases with no gene match: 31. The CDR3 protein is CATWDGRTRRGQKTDVNYYKKLF. In nucleotides, the CDR3 is TGTGCCACCTGGGACGGACGGACGAGGCGAGGCCAGAAAACGGACGTCAATTATTATAAGAAACTCTTT.

This clone was seen ten or more times. The V gene is TRGV4, the J gene TRGJ1 or TRGJ2. TCRdb gives no J gene; it was assigned here by matching the DNA to germline. Germline V gene sequence: CDR1 EGSTGY, CDR2 YDSYTSSV. The V and J ends lost 5 bases and 10 bases, in that order; junction bases with no gene match: 11. The CDR3 covers 12 residues. The CDR3 DNA sequence: TGTGCCACCTGGGGCGGAACGGGGAAGAAACTCTTT. Its translation: CATWGGTGKKLF.

This clone came up many times. Other DNA sequences in this sample translate to the same CDR3. This chain connects TRGV4 to TRGJ1 or TRGJ2. TCRdb records no J gene; here it was assigned by comparing the DNA to germline. Germline V CDR1 and CDR2: EGSTGY, YDSYTSSV. The V gene end was trimmed by 0 bases and the J gene end by 7 bases; junction bases not matched to a gene: 6. The CDR3 consists of 13 residues. CDR3: CATWDGPRYKKLF. CDR3 coding DNA: TGTGCCACCTGGGATGGGCCCCGATATAAGAAACTCTTT.

This clone has more than one count but fewer than ten. The CDR3 reads CACWIRHYYKKLF. CDR3 bases: TGTGCCTGCTGGATTAGGCATTATTATAAGAAACTCTTT. The J gene is TRGJ1 or TRGJ2, the V gene TRGV11. TCRdb gives no J gene; it was assigned here by matching the DNA to germline. TRGV11 is noted as an ORF with a role that remains uncertain. This CDR3 contains 13 residues. Unmatched junction bases numbered 0, after V lost 1 base and J lost 3 bases.

This clone was detected ten times or more. The chain joins TRGV9 to TRGJ1 or TRGJ2. TCRdb carries no J gene annotation; the J gene was assigned here by matching the DNA with germline. After removal of 2 bases from V and 1 base from J, the junction contained 8 bases not matched to a gene. The CDR3 totals 15 residues. Germline V gives CDR1 GITISATS, CDR2 ISYDGTV (reference sequence). This CDR3 is CALWEASLNYYKKLF. The CDR3, as DNA: TGTGCCTTGTGGGAGGCCTCCCTTAATTATTATAAGAAACTCTTT.

This clone was recorded at least ten times. V gene TRGV2 combines with J gene TRGJ1 or TRGJ2. Since TCRdb gives no J gene, matching the DNA to germline was used here to assign it. V lost 5 bases, J lost 7 bases, and 14 bases stayed unmatched. CDR1 is EGSNGY and CDR2 is YDSYNSKV in the germline V gene. The CDR3 consists of 14 residues. The CDR3 region is CATWADCCEYKKLF. As DNA, the CDR3 is TGTGCCACCTGGGCCGATTGCTGTGAATATAAGAAACTCTTT.

This clone was observed at least ten times. The chain's CDR3 is CATWDSRINYYKKLF. The CDR3 nucleotides read TGTGCCACCTGGGACAGCCGAATCAATTATTATAAGAAACTCTTT. The J gene is TRGJ1 or TRGJ2, the V gene TRGV3. TCRdb gives no J gene; it was assigned here by matching the DNA to germline. Germline CDR1 is VTNTFY and CDR2 is YDVSTARD (reference sequence). V was pared by 1 base and J by 1 base, with 7 bases of the junction left unmatched. The CDR3 is made up of 15 amino acids.

This clone is medium-sized (0.01 to 0.1%) by share. The J gene is TRGJ1 or TRGJ2, the V gene TRGV3. TCRdb carries no J gene annotation; the J gene was assigned here by matching the DNA with germline. This CDR3 has 15 residues. Trimming at V came to 3 bases and at J to 1 base, leaving 9 bases not matched to a gene. Germline loops: CDR1 VTNTFY, CDR2 YDVSTARD (reference sequence). This CDR3 reads CATWDGQPNYYKKLF. CDR3 nucleotides: TGTGCCACCTGGGACGGACAACCTAATTATTATAAGAAACTCTTT.

This clone is medium-sized. The gene calls are TRGV8 and TRGJ1 or TRGJ2. As TCRdb names no J gene, one was assigned here on the basis of a DNA match to germline. The V and J ends lost 2 bases and 3 bases, in that order; junction bases with no gene match: 10. The CDR3 is 15 residues long. Germline lookup yields CDR1 VENAVY and CDR2 YDSYNSRV. CDR3: CATWDTWRGYYKKLF. The CDR3 DNA reads as TGTGCCACCTGGGATACTTGGAGGGGTTATTATAAGAAACTCTTT.

The rearrangement links TRGV10 to TRGJP1. TCRdb carries no J gene annotation; the J gene was assigned here by matching the DNA with germline. TRGV10 is an open reading frame whose function is uncertain. The J segment lost 1 base and the V segment lost 8 bases, leaving 11 bases of the junction unmatched. This CDR3 region has 16 residues. The CDR3 loop reads CAAWDSHSTTGWFKIF. CDR3 bases: TGTGCTGCGTGGGATTCCCATAGTACCACTGGTTGGTTCAAGATATTT.

This clone appeared many times. CDR3 sequence reads: CATWDGPRYYKKLF. CDR3 in DNA: TGTGCCACCTGGGATGGGCCTCGGTATTATAAGAAACTCTTT. V is TRGV4 and J is TRGJ1 or TRGJ2. The J gene, not given by TCRdb, was assigned here from a germline match of the nucleotide sequence. V gave up 0 bases and J gave up 4 bases; unmatched junction bases: 6. Germline values: CDR1 EGSTGY, CDR2 YDSYTSSV. The CDR3 consists of 14 residues.

In its sample, this clone is medium-sized. This CDR3 is also generated by other DNA sequences in the sample. The chain carries TRGV3 and TRGJ1 or TRGJ2. No J gene is reported in TCRdb; it was inferred here by comparing the DNA with germline. The CDR3 is 13 residues long. V was pared by 0 bases and J by 8 bases, with 7 bases of the junction left unmatched. CDR1 and CDR2 from the germline V gene are VTNTFY and YDVSTARD (reference sequence). CDR3 sequence (DNA): TGTGCCACCTGGGACAGGCCGATCCATAAGAAACTCTTT. Protein sequence: CATWDRPIHKKLF.